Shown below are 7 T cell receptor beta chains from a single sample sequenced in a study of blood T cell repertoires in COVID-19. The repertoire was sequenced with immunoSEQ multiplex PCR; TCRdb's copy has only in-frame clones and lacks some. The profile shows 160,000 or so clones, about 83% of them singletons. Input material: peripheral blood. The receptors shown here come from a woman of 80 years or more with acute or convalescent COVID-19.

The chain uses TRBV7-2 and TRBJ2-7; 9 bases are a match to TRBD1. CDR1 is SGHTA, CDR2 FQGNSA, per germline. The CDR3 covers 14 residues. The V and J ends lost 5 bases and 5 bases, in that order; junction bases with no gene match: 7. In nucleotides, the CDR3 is TGTGCCAGCAGCCAAGGACAGGGGAACCACGAGCAGTACTTC. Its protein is CASSQGQGNHEQYF.

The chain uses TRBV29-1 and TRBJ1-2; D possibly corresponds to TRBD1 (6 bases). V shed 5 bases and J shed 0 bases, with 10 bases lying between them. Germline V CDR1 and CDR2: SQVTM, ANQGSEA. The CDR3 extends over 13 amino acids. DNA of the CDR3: TGCAGCGTTCGTGGACAGTCTAACTATGGCTACACCTTC. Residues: CSVRGQSNYGYTF.

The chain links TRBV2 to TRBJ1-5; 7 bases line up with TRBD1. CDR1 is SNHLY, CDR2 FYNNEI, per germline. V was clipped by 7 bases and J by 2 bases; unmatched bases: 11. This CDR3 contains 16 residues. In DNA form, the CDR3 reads TGTGCCAGCAAACAGACAGGGATCTTCGGCAATCAGCCCCAGCATTTT. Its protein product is CASKQTGIFGNQPQHF.

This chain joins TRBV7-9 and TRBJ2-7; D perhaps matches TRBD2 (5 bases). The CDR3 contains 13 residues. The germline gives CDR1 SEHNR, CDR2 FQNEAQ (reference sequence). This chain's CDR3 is CAAAASTSYEQYF. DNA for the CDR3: TGTGCAGCGGCGGCCTCAACTTCCTACGAGCAGTACTTC.

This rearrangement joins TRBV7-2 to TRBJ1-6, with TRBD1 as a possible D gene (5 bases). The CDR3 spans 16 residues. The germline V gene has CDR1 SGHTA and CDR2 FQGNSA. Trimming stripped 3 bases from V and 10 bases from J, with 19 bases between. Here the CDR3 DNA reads TGTGCCAGCAGCTTCTCCGGGACTCCGACTTCGTCACCCCTCCACTTT. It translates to CASSFSGTPTSSPLHF.

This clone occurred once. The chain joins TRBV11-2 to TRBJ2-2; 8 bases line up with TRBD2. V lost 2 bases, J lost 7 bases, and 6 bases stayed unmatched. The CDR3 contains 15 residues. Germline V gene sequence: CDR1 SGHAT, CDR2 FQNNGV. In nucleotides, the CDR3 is TGTGCCAGCAGCTTATACGGGACTAGGGGCGGGGAGCTGTTTTTT. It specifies CASSLYGTRGGELFF.

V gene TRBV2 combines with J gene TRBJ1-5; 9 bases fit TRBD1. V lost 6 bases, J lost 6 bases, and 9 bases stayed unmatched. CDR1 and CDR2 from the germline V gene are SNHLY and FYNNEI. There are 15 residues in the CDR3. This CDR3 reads CASRGDRVEGQPQHF. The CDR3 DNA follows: TGTGCCAGCAGAGGGGACAGGGTTGAGGGTCAGCCCCAGCATTTT.